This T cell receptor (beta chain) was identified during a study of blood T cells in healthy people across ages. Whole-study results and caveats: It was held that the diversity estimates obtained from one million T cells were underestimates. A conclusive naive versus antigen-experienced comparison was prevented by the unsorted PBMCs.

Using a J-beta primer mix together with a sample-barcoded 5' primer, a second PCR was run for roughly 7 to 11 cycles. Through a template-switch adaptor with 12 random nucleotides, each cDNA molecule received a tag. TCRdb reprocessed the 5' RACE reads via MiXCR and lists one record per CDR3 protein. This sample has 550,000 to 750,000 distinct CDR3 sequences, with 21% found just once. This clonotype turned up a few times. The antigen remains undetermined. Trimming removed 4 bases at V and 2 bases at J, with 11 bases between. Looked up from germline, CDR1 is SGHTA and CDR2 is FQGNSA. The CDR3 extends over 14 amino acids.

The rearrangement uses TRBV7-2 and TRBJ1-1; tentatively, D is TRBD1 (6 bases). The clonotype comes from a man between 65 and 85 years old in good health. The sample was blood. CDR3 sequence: CASSSGQINTEAFF. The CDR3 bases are TGTGCCAGCAGCTCGGGACAAATTAACACTGAAGCTTTCTTT.